Below, 6 T cell receptor beta chains from the same sample are listed, as sequenced in a study of blood T cell repertoires in COVID-19. The method was immunoSEQ multiplex PCR; TCRdb's version includes in-frame clones alone and lacks a portion of them. This table holds over 200,000 clones, approximately 87% found once. The sample was peripheral blood. These receptors were taken from a man between 60 and 70 years old who had recovered from COVID-19.

The DNA of the CDR3 is TGTGCCAGCAGTATCCTGACAGGGGGGTCCTACGAGCAGTACTTC. Translation gives CASSILTGGSYEQYF. This sequence joins TRBV28 and TRBJ2-7; 9 bases are a match to TRBD1. V was pared by 5 bases and J by 1 base, with 6 bases of the junction left unmatched. This CDR3 comprises 15 residues. Germline V gives CDR1 MDHEN, CDR2 SYDVKM.

The genes are TRBV6-5 and TRBJ2-5; 10 nucleotides line up with TRBD2. CDR1 MNHEY and CDR2 SVGAGI come from the germline V gene. The CDR3 is made up of 15 amino acids. After removal of 8 bases from V and 2 bases from J, the junction contained 8 bases not matched to a gene. This CDR3 reads CASGSGRGVQETQYF. In DNA form, the CDR3 reads TGTGCCAGCGGGAGCGGGAGGGGGGTTCAAGAGACCCAGTACTTC.

The rearrangement uses TRBV11-2 and TRBJ2-7; 11 bases match TRBD1. CDR1 is SGHAT, CDR2 FQNNGV, per germline. The CDR3 is 15 residues long. The V segment lost 1 base and the J segment 6 bases; nucleotides outside the gene matches: 5. The CDR3 nucleotides read TGTGCCAGCAGCTTAGGCGGGACAGGGGGATTCGAGCAGTACTTC. Protein product: CASSLGGTGGFEQYF.

V gene TRBV3-1 (or the pseudogene TRBV3-2) combines with J gene TRBJ1-2; 9 nucleotides agree with TRBD1. The germline CDR1 and CDR2 sequences are LGHDT and YNNKEL (reference sequence). The CDR3 loop spans 15 amino acids. V lost 6 bases and J lost 2; bases outside the gene matches: 7. CDR3 amino acids: CASSLHGTGNYGYTF. In nucleotides, the CDR3 is TGTGCCAGCAGTCTTCACGGGACAGGGAACTATGGCTACACCTTC.

The gene calls are TRBV30 and TRBJ2-3; TRBD2 aligns across 13 bases. The J segment lost 4 bases and the V segment lost 4 bases, leaving 5 bases of the junction unmatched. Germline values: CDR1 GTSNPN, CDR2 SVGIG (reference sequence). The CDR3 length is 15 residues. CDR3 loop: CAWTRTSGSADTQYF. The CDR3 DNA reads as TGTGCCTGGACTAGGACTAGCGGGAGTGCAGATACGCAGTATTTT.

V and J are TRBV5-1 and TRBJ2-2; D is possibly TRBD2 (5 bases). Trimming removed 0 bases from V and 1 base from J, with 10 bases in between. Germline V gene lookup returns CDR1 SGHRS and CDR2 YFSETQ. CDR3 size: 16 residues. The CDR3 sequence is CASSLGGSLNTGELFF. As DNA, the CDR3 is TGCGCCAGCAGCTTGGGTGGGAGCCTGAACACCGGGGAGCTGTTTTTT.